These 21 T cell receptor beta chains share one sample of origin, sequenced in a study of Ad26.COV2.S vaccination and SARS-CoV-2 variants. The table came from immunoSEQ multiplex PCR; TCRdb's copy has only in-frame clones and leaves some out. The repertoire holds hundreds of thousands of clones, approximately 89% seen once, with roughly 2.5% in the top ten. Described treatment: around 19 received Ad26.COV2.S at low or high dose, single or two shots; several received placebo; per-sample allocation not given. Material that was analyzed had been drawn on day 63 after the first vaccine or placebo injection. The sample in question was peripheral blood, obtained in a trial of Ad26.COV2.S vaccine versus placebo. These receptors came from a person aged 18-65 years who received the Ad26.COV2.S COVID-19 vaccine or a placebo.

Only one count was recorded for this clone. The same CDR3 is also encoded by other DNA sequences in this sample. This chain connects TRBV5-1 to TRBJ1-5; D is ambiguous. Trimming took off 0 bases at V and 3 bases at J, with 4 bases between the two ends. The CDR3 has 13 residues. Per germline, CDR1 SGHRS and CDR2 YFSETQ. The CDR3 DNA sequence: TGCGCCAGCAGCTTGGATCCCAATCAGCCCCAGCATTTT. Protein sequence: CASSLDPNQPQHF.

CDR3 in amino acids: CASSYDRRGTEAFF. The CDR3 DNA is TGTGCCAGCAGTTACGACCGGCGGGGCACTGAAGCTTTCTTT. The J gene is TRBJ1-1, the V gene TRBV6-5; D not resolved. The CDR3 sequence is 14 residues long. V shed 2 bases and J shed 4 bases, with 11 bases lying between them. CDR1 MNHEY and CDR2 SVGAGI come from the germline V gene.

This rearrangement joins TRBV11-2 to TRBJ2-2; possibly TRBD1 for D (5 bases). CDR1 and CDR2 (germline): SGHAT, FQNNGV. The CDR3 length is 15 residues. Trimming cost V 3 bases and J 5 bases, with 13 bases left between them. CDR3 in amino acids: CASSLKTGGTGELFF. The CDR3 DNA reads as TGTGCCAGCAGCTTGAAAACAGGCGGAACCGGGGAGCTGTTTTTT. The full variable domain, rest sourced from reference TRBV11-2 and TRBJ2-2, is EAGVAQSPRYKIIEKRQSVAFWCNPISGHATLYWYQQILGQGPKLLIQFQNNGVVDDSQLPKDRFSAERLKGVDSTLKIQPAKLEDSAVYLCASSLKTGGTGELFFGEGSRLTVL.

The CDR3 region has the DNA TGTGCCAGCAGCTCCCATCCCGGGGCGTGGATGAACACTGAAGCTTTCTTT. It codes for CASSSHPGAWMNTEAFF. The chain joins TRBV7-2 to TRBJ1-1, with a weak D call TRBD1 (5 bases). The CDR3 has 17 residues. The germline V and J ends were trimmed by 4 bases and 0 bases, with 18 bases remaining between them. In germline, CDR1 is SGHTA, CDR2 FQGNSA.

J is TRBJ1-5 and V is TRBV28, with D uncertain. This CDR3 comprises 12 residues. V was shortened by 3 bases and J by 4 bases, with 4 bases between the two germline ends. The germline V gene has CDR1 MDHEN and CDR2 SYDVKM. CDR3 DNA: TGTGCCAGCAGTTTCTTGAATCAGCCCCAGCATTTT. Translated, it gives CASSFLNQPQHF.

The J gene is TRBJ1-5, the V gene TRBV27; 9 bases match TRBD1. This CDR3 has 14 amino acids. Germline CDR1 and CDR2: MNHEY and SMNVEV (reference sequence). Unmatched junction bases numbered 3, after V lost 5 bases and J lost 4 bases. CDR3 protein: CASSPTGGNQPQHF. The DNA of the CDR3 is TGTGCCAGCAGTCCGACAGGGGGAAATCAGCCCCAGCATTTT.

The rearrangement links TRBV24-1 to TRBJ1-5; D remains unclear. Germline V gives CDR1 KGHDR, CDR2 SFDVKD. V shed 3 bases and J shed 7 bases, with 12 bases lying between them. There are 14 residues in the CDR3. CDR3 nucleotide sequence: TGTGCCACCAGTGATACCGGGTATTTGCAGCCCCAGCATTTT. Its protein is CATSDTGYLQPQHF.

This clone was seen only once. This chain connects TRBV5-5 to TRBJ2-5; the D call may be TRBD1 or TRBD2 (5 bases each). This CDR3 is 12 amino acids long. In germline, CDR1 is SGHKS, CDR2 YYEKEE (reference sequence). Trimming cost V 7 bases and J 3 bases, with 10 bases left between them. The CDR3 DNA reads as TGTGCCAGCCGGGACCGCGAAGAGACCCAGTACTTC. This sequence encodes CASRDREETQYF.

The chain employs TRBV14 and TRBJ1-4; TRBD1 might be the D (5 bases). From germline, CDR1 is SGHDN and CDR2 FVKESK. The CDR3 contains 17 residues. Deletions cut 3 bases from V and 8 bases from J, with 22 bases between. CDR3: CASSQLGLPRGEEKLFF. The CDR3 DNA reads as TGTGCCAGCAGCCAGCTTGGCCTCCCACGGGGGGAAGAAAAACTGTTTTTT. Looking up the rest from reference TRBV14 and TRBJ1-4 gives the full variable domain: EAGVTQFPSHSVIEKGQTVTLRCDPISGHDNLYWYRRVMGKEIKFLLHFVKESKQDESGMPNNRFLAERTGGTYSTLKVQPAELEDSGVYFCASSQLGLPRGEEKLFFGSGTQLSVL.

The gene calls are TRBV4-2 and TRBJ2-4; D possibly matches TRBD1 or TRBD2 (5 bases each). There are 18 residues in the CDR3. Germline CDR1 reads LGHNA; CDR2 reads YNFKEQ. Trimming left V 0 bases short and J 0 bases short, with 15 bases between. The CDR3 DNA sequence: TGTGCCAGCAGCCAAGAGAGGGGACCGGCGTTAGCCAAAAACATTCAGTACTTC. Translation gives CASSQERGPALAKNIQYF.

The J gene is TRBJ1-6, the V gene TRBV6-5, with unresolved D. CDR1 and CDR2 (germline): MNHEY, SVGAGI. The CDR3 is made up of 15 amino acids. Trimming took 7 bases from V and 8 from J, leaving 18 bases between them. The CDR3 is CASTQNRRGHSPLHF. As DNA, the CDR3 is TGTGCCAGCACCCAGAATAGGCGTGGGCATTCACCCCTCCACTTT.

The CDR3 sequence: CASSLGQDYEQYV. The CDR3 nucleotides read TGTGCCAGCAGCCTCGGACAAGACTACGAGCAGTACGTC. The chain carries TRBV6-5 and TRBJ2-7; possible D gene TRBD1, 5 bases. CDR1 MNHEY and CDR2 SVGAGI come from the germline V gene. V was trimmed by 6 bases and J by 3 bases, leaving 12 bases between them. The CDR3 contains 13 residues.

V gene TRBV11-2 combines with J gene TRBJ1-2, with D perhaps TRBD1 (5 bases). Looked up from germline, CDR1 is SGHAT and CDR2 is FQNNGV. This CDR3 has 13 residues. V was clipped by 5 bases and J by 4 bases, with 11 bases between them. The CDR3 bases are TGTGCCAGCAGCAGGGGACGGACCTATGGCTACACCTTC. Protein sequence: CASSRGRTYGYTF.

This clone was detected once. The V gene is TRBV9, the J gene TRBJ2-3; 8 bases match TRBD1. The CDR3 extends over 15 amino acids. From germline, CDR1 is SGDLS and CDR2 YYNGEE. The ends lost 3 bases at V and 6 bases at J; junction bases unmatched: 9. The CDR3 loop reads CASSATGGHSDTQYF. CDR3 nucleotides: TGTGCCAGCAGCGCCACAGGGGGGCATTCGGATACGCAGTATTTT.

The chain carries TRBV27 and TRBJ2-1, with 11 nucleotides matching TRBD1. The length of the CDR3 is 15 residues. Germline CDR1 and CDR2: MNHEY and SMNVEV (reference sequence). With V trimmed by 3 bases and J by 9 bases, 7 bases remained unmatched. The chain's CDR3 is CASSFGQGASSEQFF. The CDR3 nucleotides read TGTGCCAGCAGTTTTGGACAGGGGGCCTCGAGTGAGCAGTTCTTC.

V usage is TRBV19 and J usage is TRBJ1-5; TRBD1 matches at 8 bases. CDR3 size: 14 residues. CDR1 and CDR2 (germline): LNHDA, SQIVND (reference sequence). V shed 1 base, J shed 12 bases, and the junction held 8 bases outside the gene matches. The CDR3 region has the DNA TGTGCCAGTAGTATAGTAGGACAGGGCGGTAACCAGCATTTT. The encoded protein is CASSIVGQGGNQHF.

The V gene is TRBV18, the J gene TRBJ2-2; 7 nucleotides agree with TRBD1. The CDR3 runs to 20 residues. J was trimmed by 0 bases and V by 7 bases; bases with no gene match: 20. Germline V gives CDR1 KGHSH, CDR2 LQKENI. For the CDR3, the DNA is TGTGCCAGCTTCTCACGTTCCGGACAGAGACAGGGCTCGAACACCGGGGAGCTGTTTTTT. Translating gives CASFSRSGQRQGSNTGELFF.

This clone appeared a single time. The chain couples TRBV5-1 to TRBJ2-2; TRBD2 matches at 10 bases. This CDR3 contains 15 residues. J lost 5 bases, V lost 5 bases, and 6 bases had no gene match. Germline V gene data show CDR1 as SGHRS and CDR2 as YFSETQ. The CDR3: CASREASGRTGELFF. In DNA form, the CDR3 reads TGCGCCAGCAGGGAGGCTAGCGGGAGAACCGGGGAGCTGTTTTTT.

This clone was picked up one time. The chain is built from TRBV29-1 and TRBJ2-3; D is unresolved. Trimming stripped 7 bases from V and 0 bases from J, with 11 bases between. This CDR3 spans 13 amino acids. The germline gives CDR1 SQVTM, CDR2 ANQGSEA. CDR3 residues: CSGDTSSTDTQYF. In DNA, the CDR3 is TGCAGCGGGGATACCTCTAGCACAGATACGCAGTATTTT.

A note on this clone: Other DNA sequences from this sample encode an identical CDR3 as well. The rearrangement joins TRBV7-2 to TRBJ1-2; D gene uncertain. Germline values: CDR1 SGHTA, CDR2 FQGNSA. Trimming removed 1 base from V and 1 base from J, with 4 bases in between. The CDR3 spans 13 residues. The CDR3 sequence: CASSLGGNYGYTF. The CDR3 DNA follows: TGTGCCAGCAGCTTAGGCGGTAACTATGGCTACACCTTC.

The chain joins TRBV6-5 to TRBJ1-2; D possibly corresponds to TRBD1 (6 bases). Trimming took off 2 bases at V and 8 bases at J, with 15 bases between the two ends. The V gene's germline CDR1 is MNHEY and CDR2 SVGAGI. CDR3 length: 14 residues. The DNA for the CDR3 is TGTGCCAGCAGTTACGGGGGGCCTATCGGGGGCTACACCTTC. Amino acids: CASSYGGPIGGYTF.